The sequence of this T cell receptor (beta chain) was determined in a study of T cell changes during pregnancy in multiple sclerosis (dated 2019 in TCRdb). Regarding the research as a whole: Changes in the T cell repertoire over the course of pregnancy were examined in this study in women with multiple sclerosis.

The germline V gene supplies CDR1 MNHNS and CDR2 SASEGT. The CDR3, from cysteine to phenylalanine, totals 17 residues. Just the 51-base CDR3 DNA is kept, in frame starting at base 1. The trim is 1 base for V and 0 bases for J, with a gap of 13 bases between the germline ends. The protocol used for the library was the immunoSEQ multiplex PCR assay. TCRdb's version of the immuneACCESS table is confined to in-frame rearrangements and falls short of the full clone set. An unresolved V gene accounts for under half of the shortfall where checked; the remainder is of unknown origin. Within this sample are fewer than 85,000 clones, with more than 90% of them counted one time only. Of the sample, roughly 1.1% falls within the top ten clones. Turning to this clone: The target of this receptor is not known. Nothing much larger sits one base from this clone, and base qualities are not available.

The chain links TRBV6-1 with TRBJ1-5; TRBD1 is possibly the D segment (5 matching bases). Sequenced material: peripheral blood, taken in the second trimester of pregnancy. The origin of this receptor is a female donor with multiple sclerosis, enrolled in a pregnancy study. The nucleotide sequence is TGTGCCAGCAGTGAAGGGTTGGGGCTTTATAGCAATCAGCCCCAGCATTTT. This codes for CASSEGLGLYSNQPQHF.